This entry concerns a single T cell receptor beta chain. This clone showed up just a few times. This clone's antigen is unknown. No quality values exist for individual bases; no much larger clone is one base distant. The immunoSEQ Assay, a bias-controlled multiplex PCR, was used to amplify TCRbeta CDR3 regions from genomic DNA. The original pipeline was this. Nucleated cell counts per sample were estimated from amplification of reference gene primers within the assay. Sequence reads were collapsed and filtered to measure the absolute abundance of every unique TCRbeta CDR3 rearrangement. For each sample, productive Simpson clonality was calculated by taking the square root of Simpson's diversity index across productive rearrangements. Here the immuneACCESS table is served through TCRdb, limited to in-frame sequences with V and J called. Missing clones are a known gap in these copies; in checked studies unresolved V genes cover under half, and the rest lacks a known reason. D and trimming come from the DNA, and the V and J calls and clone size come from that table. This sample comprises a few hundred thousand clones, around 88% of them detected only once. The leading ten clones occupy approximately 2.5% of the sample.

Participants in the prospective study were enrolled through a virtual design, were aged roughly 18 to 100 years, and lived in 24 United States geographic areas. In the prospective study, participants were assigned to cohorts based on the clinical history participants reported in a screening survey and a study questionnaire. In the prospective study, mobile phlebotomists collected whole blood, serum and a nasopharyngeal or oropharyngeal swab from each participant. Over an approximately 2-month period, participants in the prospective study had the option of providing additional blood draws and questionnaires. Prospective study blood samples were shipped either frozen or at room temperature before DNA extraction. The sample originates from a study of blood T cell repertoires in COVID-19 (TCRdb year 2020). As for the study more broadly: Samples covering the acute and convalescent phases of COVID-19 were provided by collaborators in the United States, Italy and Spain. The prospective study material was composed of cDNA or gDNA derived from T cells, B-cell-depleted T cells, or PBMCs. The dataset comprised deeply sampled blood TCRbeta repertoires from subjects exposed to, actively infected with, or recovered from COVID-19. A freely available public database, intended as a resource for researchers studying the immune response to SARS-CoV-2, is where the repertoires were released. Samples came from the ongoing ImmuneRACE study (first 160 participants) plus 1,254 subjects from 6 global collaborators. The sample metadata nearly always contained a de-identified subject ID, COVID-19 status, age in years and sex. HLA class I and class II types, where available, came from metadata supplied by the sample provider rather than from assay-based typing.

Overall study results and their limits: The quantity of clinical and demographic metadata differed by source and by participant and was supplied without curation.

According to the germline V gene (reference sequence), CDR1 reads SGHKS and CDR2 reads YYEKEE. V has 1 base trimmed and J has 3 bases trimmed; junction bases matching no gene number 8. The CDR3 holds 16 amino acids from the cysteine to the phenylalanine. Only the CDR3 portion is preserved as DNA: 48 bases, with reading frame beginning at the first base. The clonotype was recovered from a woman aged 35 to 49 with acute COVID-19. The rearranged segments are TRBV5-5 and TRBJ2-7; the central 9 bases match TRBD1. Sequencing was performed on PBMCs or T cells enriched from blood (not recorded which). The bases are TGTGCCAGCAGCTTGACTTCCGGGACAGGGAACTACGAGCAGTACTTC. It translates to CASSLTSGTGNYEQYF.